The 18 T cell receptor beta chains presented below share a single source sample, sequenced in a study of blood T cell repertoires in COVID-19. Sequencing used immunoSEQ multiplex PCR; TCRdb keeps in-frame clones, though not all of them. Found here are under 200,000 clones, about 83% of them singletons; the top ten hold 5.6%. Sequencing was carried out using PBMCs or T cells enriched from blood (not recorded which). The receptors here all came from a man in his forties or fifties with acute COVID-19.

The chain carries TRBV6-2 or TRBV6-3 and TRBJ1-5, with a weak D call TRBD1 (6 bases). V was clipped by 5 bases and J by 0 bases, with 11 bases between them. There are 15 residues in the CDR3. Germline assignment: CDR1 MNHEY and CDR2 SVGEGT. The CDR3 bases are TGTGCCAGCAGTCCCGGGACATATAGCAATCAGCCCCAGCATTTT. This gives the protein CASSPGTYSNQPQHF.

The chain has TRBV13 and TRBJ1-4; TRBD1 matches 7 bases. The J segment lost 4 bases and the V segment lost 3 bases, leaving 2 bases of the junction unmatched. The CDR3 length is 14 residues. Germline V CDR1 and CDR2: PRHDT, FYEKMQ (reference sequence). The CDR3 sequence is CASSFRDSNEKLFF. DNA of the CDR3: TGTGCCAGCAGCTTCCGGGACAGTAATGAAAAACTGTTTTTT.

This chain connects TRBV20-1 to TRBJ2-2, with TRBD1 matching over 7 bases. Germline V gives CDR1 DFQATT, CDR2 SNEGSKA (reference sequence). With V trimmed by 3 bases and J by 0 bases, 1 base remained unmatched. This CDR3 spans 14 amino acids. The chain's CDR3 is CSASGTANTGELFF. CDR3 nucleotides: TGCAGTGCTAGTGGGACAGCGAACACCGGGGAGCTGTTTTTT.

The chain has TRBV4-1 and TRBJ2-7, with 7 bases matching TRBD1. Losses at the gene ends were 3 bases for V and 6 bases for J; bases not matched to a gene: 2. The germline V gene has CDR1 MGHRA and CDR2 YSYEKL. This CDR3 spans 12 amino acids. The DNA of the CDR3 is TGCGCCAGCAGCCAGGGGACAGCCGAGCAGTACTTC. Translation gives CASSQGTAEQYF.

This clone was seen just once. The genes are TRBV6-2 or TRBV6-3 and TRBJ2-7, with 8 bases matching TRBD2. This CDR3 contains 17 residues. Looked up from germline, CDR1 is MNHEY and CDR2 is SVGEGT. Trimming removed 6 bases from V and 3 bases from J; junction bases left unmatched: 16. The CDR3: CASSSPGVAGGHYEQYF. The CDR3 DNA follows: TGTGCCAGCAGCTCCCCCGGGGTGGCGGGAGGCCACTACGAGCAGTACTTC.

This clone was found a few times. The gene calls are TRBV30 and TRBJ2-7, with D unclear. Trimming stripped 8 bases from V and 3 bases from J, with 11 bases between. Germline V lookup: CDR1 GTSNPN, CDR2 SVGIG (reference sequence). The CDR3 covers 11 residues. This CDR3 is CAQEGSYEQYF. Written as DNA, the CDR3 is TGTGCCCAGGAAGGCAGCTACGAGCAGTACTTC.

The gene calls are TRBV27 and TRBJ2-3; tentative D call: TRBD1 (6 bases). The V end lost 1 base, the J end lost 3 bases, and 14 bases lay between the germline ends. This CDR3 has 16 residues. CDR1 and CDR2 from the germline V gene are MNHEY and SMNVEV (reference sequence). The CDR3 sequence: CASSLYSGVLTDTQYF. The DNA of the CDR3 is TGTGCCAGCAGTTTATATTCAGGGGTACTGACAGATACGCAGTATTTT.

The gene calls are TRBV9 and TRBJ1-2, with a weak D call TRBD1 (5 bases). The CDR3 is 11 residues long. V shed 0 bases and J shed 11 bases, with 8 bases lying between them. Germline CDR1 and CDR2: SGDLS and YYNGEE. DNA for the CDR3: TGTGCCAGCAGCGTAGTTCAGGGATACACCTTC. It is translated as CASSVVQGYTF. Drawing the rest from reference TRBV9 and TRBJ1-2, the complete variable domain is DSGVTQTPKHLITATGQRVTLRCSPRSGDLSVYWYQQSLDQGLQFLIQYYNGEERAKGNILERFSAQQFPDLHSELNLSSLELGDSALYFCASSVVQGYTFGSGTRLTVV.

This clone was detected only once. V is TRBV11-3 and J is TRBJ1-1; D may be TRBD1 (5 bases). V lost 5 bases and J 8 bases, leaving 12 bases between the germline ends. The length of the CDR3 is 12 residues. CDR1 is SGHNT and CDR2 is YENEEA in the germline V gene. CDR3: CASSRRDGEAFF. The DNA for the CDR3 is TGTGCCAGCAGCCGCAGGGATGGAGAAGCTTTCTTT.

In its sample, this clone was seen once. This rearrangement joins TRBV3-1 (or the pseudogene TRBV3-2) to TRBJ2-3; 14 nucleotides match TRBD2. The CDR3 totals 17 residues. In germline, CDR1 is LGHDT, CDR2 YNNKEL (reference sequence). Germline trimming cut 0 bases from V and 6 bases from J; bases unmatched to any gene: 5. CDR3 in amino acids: CASSQDGTSGSSDTQYF. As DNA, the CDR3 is TGTGCCAGCAGCCAAGATGGGACTAGCGGGAGTTCGGATACGCAGTATTTT.

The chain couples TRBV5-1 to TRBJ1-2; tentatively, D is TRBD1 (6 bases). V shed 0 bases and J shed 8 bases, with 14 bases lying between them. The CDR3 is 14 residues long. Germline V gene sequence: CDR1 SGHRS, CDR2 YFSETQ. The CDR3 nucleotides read TGCGCCAGCAGCTTGGAAACAGGGTTAGGAGGCTACACCTTC. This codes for CASSLETGLGGYTF.

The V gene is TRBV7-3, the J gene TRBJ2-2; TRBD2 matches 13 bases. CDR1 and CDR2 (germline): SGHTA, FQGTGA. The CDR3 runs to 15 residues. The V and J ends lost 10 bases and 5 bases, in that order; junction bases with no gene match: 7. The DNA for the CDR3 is TGTGCCACGAAACTAGCGGGAGGGGATACCGGGGAGCTGTTTTTT. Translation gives CATKLAGGDTGELFF.

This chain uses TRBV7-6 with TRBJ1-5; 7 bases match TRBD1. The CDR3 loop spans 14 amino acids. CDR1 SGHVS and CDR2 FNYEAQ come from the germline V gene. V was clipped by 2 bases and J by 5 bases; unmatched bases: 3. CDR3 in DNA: TGTGCCAGCAGCTTATACCAGGGGGATCAGCCCCAGCATTTT. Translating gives CASSLYQGDQPQHF.

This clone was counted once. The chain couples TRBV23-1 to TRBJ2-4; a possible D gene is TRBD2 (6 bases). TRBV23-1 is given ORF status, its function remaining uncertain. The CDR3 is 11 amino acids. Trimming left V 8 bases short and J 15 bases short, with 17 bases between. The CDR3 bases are TGCGCCAGCCCGCGGGGTTTTGAGATGTACTTC. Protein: CASPRGFEMYF.

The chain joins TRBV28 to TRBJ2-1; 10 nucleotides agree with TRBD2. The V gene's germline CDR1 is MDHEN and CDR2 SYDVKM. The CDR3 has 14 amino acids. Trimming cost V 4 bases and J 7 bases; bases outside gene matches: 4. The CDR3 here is CASSSSSGRNEQFF. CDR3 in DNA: TGTGCCAGCAGTTCGAGTAGCGGGAGGAATGAGCAGTTCTTC.

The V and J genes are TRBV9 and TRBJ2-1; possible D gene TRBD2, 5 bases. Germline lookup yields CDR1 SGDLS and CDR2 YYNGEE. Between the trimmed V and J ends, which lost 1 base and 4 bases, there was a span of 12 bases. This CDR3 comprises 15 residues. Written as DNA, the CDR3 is TGTGCCAGCAGCGTACGCGGCGAGGGTTACAATGAGCAGTTCTTC. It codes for CASSVRGEGYNEQFF.

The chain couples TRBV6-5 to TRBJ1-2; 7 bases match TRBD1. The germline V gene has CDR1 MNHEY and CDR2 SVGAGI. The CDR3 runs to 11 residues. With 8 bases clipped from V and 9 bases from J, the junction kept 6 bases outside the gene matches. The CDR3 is CASVTGVRYTF. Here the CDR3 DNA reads TGTGCCAGCGTAACAGGGGTCCGCTACACCTTC.

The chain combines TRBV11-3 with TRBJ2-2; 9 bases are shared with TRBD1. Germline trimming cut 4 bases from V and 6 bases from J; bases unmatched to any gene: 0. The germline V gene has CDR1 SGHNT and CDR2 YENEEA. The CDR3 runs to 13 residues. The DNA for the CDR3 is TGTGCCAGCAGCTGGGACAGGGCCGGGGAGCTGTTTTTT. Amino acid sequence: CASSWDRAGELFF.